These 14 T cell receptor beta chains originate from one sample sequenced in a study of cytomegalovirus exposure and HLA in healthy donors. The PCR employed 60 Vbeta primers together with 13 Jbeta primers. The repertoire was sequenced with immunoSEQ multiplex PCR; TCRdb's copy has only in-frame clones and lacks some. The sample comprises fewer than 300,000 clones, around 86% of which are singletons, and 3.5% to 4.5% rests with the top ten. The material sequenced was PBMCs. The receptor set was obtained from a man aged 40-49 years in good health and CMV-seropositive.

In DNA, the CDR3 is TGTGCCAGCAGCTTAGGCAGGGGGCTCGGCTACACCTTC. Protein product: CASSLGRGLGYTF. The chain has TRBV7-3 and TRBJ1-2; 8 bases are a match to TRBD1. With V trimmed by 2 bases and J by 8 bases, 4 bases remained unmatched. The CDR3 extends over 13 amino acids. Germline V gene data show CDR1 as SGHTA and CDR2 as FQGTGA.

The chain uses TRBV18 and TRBJ1-2; D possibly corresponds to TRBD1 (5 bases). This CDR3 region has 15 residues. V gave up 2 bases and J gave up 4 bases, with 14 bases separating them. The germline gives CDR1 KGHSH, CDR2 LQKENI. CDR3 in DNA: TGTGCCAGCTCACCAGCGGACACCGCCCTCTATGGCTACACCTTC. Translating it yields CASSPADTALYGYTF. The full variable domain, rest sourced from reference TRBV18 and TRBJ1-2, is NAGVMQNPRHLVRRRGQEARLRCSPMKGHSHVYWYRQLPEEGLKFMVYLQKENIIDESGMPKERFSAEFPKEGPSILRIQQVVRGDSAAYFCASSPADTALYGYTFGSGTRLTVV.

This chain joins TRBV4-1 and TRBJ2-1, with D perhaps matching TRBD1 (6 bases). The CDR3 is made up of 13 amino acids. Germline loops: CDR1 MGHRA, CDR2 YSYEKL. Trimming cost V 5 bases and J 7 bases, with 12 bases left between them. The CDR3 DNA reads as TGCGCCAGCAGCTCGGACAGTCGGAATGAGCAGTTCTTC. Its protein is CASSSDSRNEQFF.

This clone was detected once. The chain combines TRBV7-3 with TRBJ2-3, with D possibly TRBD2 on 6 matching bases. V lost 2 bases, J lost 0 bases, and 9 bases lay in between. This CDR3 is 15 amino acids long. From germline, CDR1 is SGHTA and CDR2 FQGTGA. This CDR3 reads CASSLGGMSTDTQYF. The CDR3 DNA sequence: TGTGCCAGCAGCTTAGGCGGGATGAGCACAGATACGCAGTATTTT.

The count of this clone is one. This sequence joins TRBV28 and TRBJ2-7, with 10 bases aligning to TRBD2. V gave up 6 bases and J gave up 5 bases; unmatched junction bases: 10. The germline V gene encodes CDR1 MDHEN and CDR2 SYDVKM. This CDR3 comprises 15 residues. The CDR3 DNA sequence: TGTGCCAGCAGCCAGCCCCTAGCGGGAGAGCACGAGCAGTACTTC. It codes for CASSQPLAGEHEQYF. Full variable domain (outside the CDR3, taken from reference TRBV28 and TRBJ2-7): DVKVTQSSRYLVKRTGEKVFLECVQDMDHENMFWYRQDPGLGLRLIYFSYDVKMKEKGDIPEGYSVSREKKERFSLILESASTNQTSMYLCASSQPLAGEHEQYFGPGTRLTVT.

The chain couples TRBV15 to TRBJ1-4; 8 bases align to TRBD1. Looked up from germline, CDR1 is LNHNV and CDR2 is YYDKDF (reference sequence). The CDR3 extends over 13 amino acids. V dropped 9 bases and J dropped 3; count of bases not matched to a gene: 3. The CDR3 nucleotides are TGTGCCACGCAGGGGGCGGCTAATGAAAAACTGTTTTTT. It codes for CATQGAANEKLFF.

This chain joins TRBV6-5 and TRBJ1-5, with a possible D match to TRBD1 (5 bases). The V end lost 5 bases, the J end lost 8 bases, and 13 bases lay between the germline ends. Germline loops: CDR1 MNHEY, CDR2 SVGAGI. The CDR3 is 13 residues long. CDR3 region: CASSVQGREPQHF. The CDR3, as DNA: TGTGCCAGCAGTGTGCAGGGCCGGGAGCCCCAGCATTTT.

This clone was detected a few times. V usage is TRBV11-2 and J usage is TRBJ2-1, with 8 bases that match TRBD2. The CDR3 consists of 16 residues. V lost 2 bases to trimming and J lost 2 bases; unmatched junction nucleotides: 5. CDR1 SGHAT and CDR2 FQNNGV come from the germline V gene. The CDR3 loop reads CASSLRAGAAYNEQFF. In nucleotides, the CDR3 is TGTGCCAGCAGCTTAAGAGCGGGGGCCGCCTACAATGAGCAGTTCTTC.

The chain links TRBV2 to TRBJ2-3; tentative D call: TRBD2 (6 bases). V was shortened by 5 bases and J by 3 bases, with 12 bases between the two germline ends. The CDR3 runs 14 residues. Germline-derived CDR1 and CDR2 are SNHLY and FYNNEI. CDR3: CASSKSEGTDTQYF. The CDR3 DNA follows: TGTGCCAGCAGTAAGTCGGAGGGAACAGATACGCAGTATTTT.

This chain links TRBV6-6 with TRBJ1-6; TRBD1 might be the D (6 bases). Deletions cut 5 bases from V and 7 bases from J, with 12 bases between. Germline V gene data show CDR1 as MNHNY and CDR2 as SVGAGI (reference sequence). The CDR3 consists of 14 residues. Here the CDR3 DNA reads TGTGCCAGCAGTCCACAGGGTTTCAATTCACCCCTCCACTTT. Its protein is CASSPQGFNSPLHF.

This clone was detected only once. The V call is TRBV27, the J call TRBJ1-2, with unresolved D. Trimming removed 6 bases from V and 6 bases from J, with 8 bases in between. CDR3 length equals 11 residues. The V gene's germline CDR1 is MNHEY and CDR2 SMNVEV (reference sequence). CDR3 bases: TGTGCCAGCAGGGGCGGGAATGGCTACACCTTC. This codes for CASRGGNGYTF.

The sample holds a few counts of this clone. The chain carries TRBV10-3 and TRBJ1-1; 9 bases align to TRBD1. Germline V gene lookup returns CDR1 ENHRY and CDR2 SYGVKD. This CDR3 comprises 15 residues. The ends lost 7 bases at V and 7 bases at J; junction bases unmatched: 13. CDR3 in amino acids: CAINSGTGRVGEAFF. The CDR3 nucleotides read TGTGCCATCAATTCCGGGACAGGGAGAGTTGGTGAAGCTTTCTTT.

The chain is built from TRBV30 and TRBJ2-3; weak D call: TRBD2 (7 bases). Germline-derived CDR1 and CDR2 are GTSNPN and SVGIG (reference sequence). Trimming cost V 4 bases and J 3 bases, with 26 bases left between them. There are 18 residues in the CDR3. In DNA, the CDR3 is TGTGCCTGGACCCTAAGGGGGGGTCCGGGCCCGGTAACAGATACGCAGTATTTT. Its translation: CAWTLRGGPGPVTDTQYF. The full variable domain, with the rest looked up from reference TRBV30 and TRBJ2-3, is SQTIHQWPATLVQPVGSPLSLECTVEGTSNPNLYWYRQAAGRGLQLLFYSVGIGQISSEVPQNLSASRPQDRQFILSSKKLLLSDSGFYLCAWTLRGGPGPVTDTQYFGPGTRLTVL.

In nucleotides, the CDR3 is TGTGCCATCAGTGAACTAGGTATCGCGGAGTACGAGCAGTACTTC. Its protein product is CAISELGIAEYEQYF. The chain is built from TRBV10-3 and TRBJ2-7, with D maybe TRBD2 (5 bases). V was clipped by 3 bases and J by 4 bases, with 16 bases between them. There are 15 residues in the CDR3. Germline CDR1 and CDR2: ENHRY and SYGVKD.